The clone carrying this TCR beta chain was counted a single time. Antigen unknown. The data were obtained in a study of T cells in localized non-small cell lung cancer. General study results and limits: For the top 100 tumor clones, a median roughly 55 also appeared in adjacent lung.

The method was immunoSEQ multiplex PCR; TCRdb's version includes in-frame clones alone and lacks a portion of them. This sample has some 20,000 clones, with approximately 80% found just once. The germline V and J ends were trimmed by 4 bases and 0 bases, with 12 bases remaining between them. The CDR3 consists of 14 residues. From germline, CDR1 is GTSNPN and CDR2 SVGIG (reference sequence). The specimen comprised peripheral blood, sampled before any cancer treatment. This chain joins TRBV30 and TRBJ1-1; maybe TRBD1 (6 bases). The sequence derives from a man aged 40 to 69 with stage I lung adenocarcinoma. CDR3 coding DNA: TGTGCCTGGACCAGGGGAGCCGTGAACACTGAAGCTTTCTTT. The encoded protein is CAWTRGAVNTEAFF.